The next 25 T cell receptor beta chains were all read from a single sample in a study of chemoradiotherapy in HPV16-positive cancers. Clones were read by immunoSEQ multiplex PCR, and TCRdb kept only the in-frame ones, dropping some. The table lists 6,500 to 10,000 clones, roughly 89% of them singletons. The source material was blood, sampled from a patient who underwent chemoradiotherapy. The receptors derive from a human donor with HPV-associated anogenital cancer.

This chain joins TRBV6-1 and TRBJ1-6, with TRBD1 as a possible D gene (6 bases). The CDR3 is 13 residues long. Germline CDR1 reads MNHNS; CDR2 reads SASEGT. The ends were cut back, 2 bases at V and 9 bases at J, with 8 bases in the middle. CDR3 nucleotide sequence: TGTGCCAGCAGTGAATACAGGGTTTCACCCCTCCACTTT. It encodes CASSEYRVSPLHF.

J is TRBJ1-1 and V is TRBV30, with D perhaps TRBD1 (6 bases). The CDR3 sequence is 11 residues long. Germline V gene data show CDR1 as GTSNPN and CDR2 as SVGIG (reference sequence). The V and J ends lost 0 bases and 12 bases respectively, with 11 bases between them. CDR3: CAWSVKGETFF. The CDR3 coding sequence is TGTGCCTGGAGTGTGAAGGGGGAAACTTTCTTT.

This chain uses TRBV29-1 with TRBJ2-1; 7 bases fit TRBD1. This CDR3 contains 15 residues. Germline CDR1 is SQVTM and CDR2 is ANQGSEA. V lost 3 bases and J lost 5; bases outside the gene matches: 10. CDR3 in DNA: TGCAGCGTTGACCGTACAGGGGTCAGAAACAATGAGCAGTTCTTC. This translates into CSVDRTGVRNNEQFF.

This chain connects TRBV10-3 to TRBJ2-7; 8 positions match TRBD1. Germline V CDR1 and CDR2: ENHRY, SYGVKD. The CDR3 is 14 residues long. V was clipped by 2 bases and J by 3 bases; unmatched bases: 3. CDR3 amino acids: CAISETGGGYEQYF. The CDR3, as DNA: TGTGCCATCAGTGAGACAGGGGGAGGCTACGAGCAGTACTTC.

The V and J genes are TRBV6-1 and TRBJ1-2, with TRBD1 matching over 8 bases. V lost 1 base and J lost 2; bases outside the gene matches: 9. The germline CDR1 and CDR2 sequences are MNHNS and SASEGT. This CDR3 is built from 17 residues. The CDR3 protein is CASSEGTGLGQNYGYTF. As DNA, the CDR3 is TGTGCCAGCAGTGAAGGGACAGGGTTAGGGCAAAACTATGGCTACACCTTC.

The chain combines TRBV2 with TRBJ1-1; weak D call: TRBD1 (5 bases). The V gene lost 8 bases and the J gene lost 7 bases, with 20 bases spanning the gap. Germline lookup yields CDR1 SNHLY and CDR2 FYNNEI. This CDR3 is built from 14 residues. The CDR3 loop is CASGGGVELNEAFF. CDR3 bases: TGTGCCAGCGGGGGGGGAGTGGAGTTGAATGAAGCTTTCTTT.

The V and J genes are TRBV30 and TRBJ1-4, with a tentative D call TRBD1 (5 bases). With 2 bases removed from V and 11 bases from J, the gap between germline ends came to 15 bases. The CDR3 covers 13 residues. Germline CDR1 and CDR2: GTSNPN and SVGIG (reference sequence). The CDR3 DNA reads as TGTGCCTGGAGTAAAGGGGTTAATGGGAAACTGTTTTTT. It specifies CAWSKGVNGKLFF.

CDR3 sequence: CASNDYYEQYF. The CDR3 bases are TGTGCCAGCAACGATTACTACGAGCAGTACTTC. The J gene is TRBJ2-7, the V gene TRBV5-6; D gene uncertain. Germline V lookup: CDR1 SGHDT, CDR2 YYEEEE. The CDR3 consists of 11 residues. V was cut by 6 bases and J by 3 bases, with 7 bases left in between.

The chain combines TRBV7-8 with TRBJ1-5; 9 bases fit TRBD1. Germline-derived CDR1 and CDR2 are SGHVS and FQNEAQ. Losses at the gene ends were 7 bases for V and 1 base for J; bases not matched to a gene: 11. The CDR3 has 17 amino acids. DNA of the CDR3: TGTGCCAGCACCCCCGTGGGACAGGGCTTCAGCAATCAGCCCCAGCATTTT. It translates to CASTPVGQGFSNQPQHF.

This chain links TRBV27 with TRBJ2-7; possible D gene TRBD2, 8 bases. The CDR3 sequence is 17 residues long. The germline V gene has CDR1 MNHEY and CDR2 SMNVEV (reference sequence). The ends were cut back, 7 bases at V and 2 bases at J, with 24 bases in the middle. CDR3 in amino acids: CASTFFTGTAGAYEQYF. CDR3 DNA sequence: TGTGCCAGCACCTTTTTTACCGGGACAGCGGGGGCCTACGAGCAGTACTTC.

This clone was detected only a few times. This chain links TRBV7-8 with TRBJ2-3; maybe TRBD1 (5 bases). This CDR3 has 14 residues. Trimming cost V 4 bases and J 2 bases, with 10 bases left between them. Germline CDR1 reads SGHVS; CDR2 reads FQNEAQ. The CDR3 region has the DNA TGTGCCAGCAGCTGGGGCCTATCCACAGATACGCAGTATTTT. The encoded protein is CASSWGLSTDTQYF.

V gene TRBV10-1 combines with J gene TRBJ1-5; no firm D call. CDR1 and CDR2 (germline): WNHNN, SYGVQD (reference sequence). CDR3 size: 17 residues. With 10 bases removed from V and 5 bases from J, the gap between germline ends came to 27 bases. CDR3 sequence reads: CATQLRPGKPPDQPQHF. CDR3 nucleotide sequence: TGCGCCACCCAGTTACGTCCGGGTAAGCCTCCCGATCAGCCCCAGCATTTT.

The chain carries TRBV4-1 and TRBJ1-2, with D possibly TRBD1 on 6 matching bases. The length of the CDR3 is 14 residues. Trimming stripped 7 bases from V and 6 bases from J, with 18 bases between. Germline-derived CDR1 and CDR2 are MGHRA and YSYEKL. CDR3 in amino acids: CASTETGSLDGYTF. The DNA of the CDR3 is TGCGCCAGCACCGAGACAGGTAGTTTGGATGGCTACACCTTC.

The chain carries TRBV19 and TRBJ1-4; D might be TRBD1 (5 bases). Per the germline V gene, CDR1 is LNHDA and CDR2 is SQIVND (reference sequence). This CDR3 is built from 13 residues. The V end was cut by 4 bases, the J end by 8 bases, with 11 bases between. The CDR3 spells CASSRGPREKLFF. The CDR3, as DNA: TGTGCCAGTAGTAGGGGACCCCGAGAAAAACTGTTTTTT. Filled out from reference TRBV19 and TRBJ1-4, the complete variable domain reads DGGITQSPKYLFRKEGQNVTLSCEQNLNHDAMYWYRQDPGQGLRLIYYSQIVNDFQKGDIAEGYSVSREKKESFPLTVTSAQKNPTAFYLCASSRGPREKLFFGSGTQLSVL.

This chain uses TRBV6-5 with TRBJ1-1, with 9 bases that match TRBD1. V shed 2 bases, J shed 2 bases, and the junction held 6 bases outside the gene matches. CDR3 length: 16 amino acids. In germline, CDR1 is MNHEY, CDR2 SVGAGI. CDR3 DNA: TGTGCCAGCAGTTACCCCACAGGGGGCGGTAACACTGAAGCTTTCTTT. This gives the protein CASSYPTGGGNTEAFF.

The J gene is TRBJ2-5, the V gene TRBV6-1, with 8 bases aligning to TRBD1. Per the germline V gene, CDR1 is MNHNS and CDR2 is SASEGT. The CDR3 covers 16 residues. V gave up 0 bases and J gave up 4 bases; unmatched junction bases: 7. CDR3 sequence reads: CASSEAEGQGGETQYF. The CDR3 nucleotides read TGTGCCAGCAGTGAAGCTGAAGGACAGGGTGGAGAGACCCAGTACTTC.

This clone was detected once. The V gene is TRBV7-6, the J gene TRBJ2-1, with D perhaps assigned TRBD1 or TRBD2 (6 bases each). The CDR3 length is 14 residues. Germline V CDR1 and CDR2: SGHVS, FNYEAQ. The germline V and J ends were trimmed by 1 base and 8 bases, with 12 bases remaining between them. CDR3 sequence reads: CASSLVGGGDEQFF. CDR3 nucleotides: TGTGCCAGCAGCTTAGTCGGAGGGGGTGATGAGCAGTTCTTC. The full variable domain, rest sourced from reference TRBV7-6 and TRBJ2-1, is GAGVSQSPRYKVTKRGQDVALRCDPISGHVSLYWYRQALGQGPEFLTYFNYEAQQDKSGLPNDRFSAERPEGSISTLTIQRTEQRDSAMYRCASSLVGGGDEQFFGPGTRLTVL.

In its sample, this clone was seen once. V usage is TRBV7-8 and J usage is TRBJ1-2; possibly TRBD1 for D (5 bases). Germline CDR1 is SGHVS and CDR2 is FQNEAQ. V was shortened by 3 bases and J by 11 bases, with 19 bases between the two germline ends. The CDR3 covers 14 residues. The CDR3 protein is CASSLDGDGRGYTF. The CDR3 nucleotides are TGTGCCAGCAGCTTGGACGGGGACGGCCGGGGGTACACCTTC.

This chain connects TRBV2 to TRBJ1-4; D may be TRBD1 (5 bases). From germline, CDR1 is SNHLY and CDR2 FYNNEI. The CDR3 has 16 amino acids. Deletions cut 5 bases from V and 6 bases from J, with 19 bases between. The CDR3 nucleotides read TGTGCCAGCAGTCGTCGGGCGGACACATACTATGAAAAACTGTTTTTT. It codes for CASSRRADTYYEKLFF.

The J gene is TRBJ1-4, the V gene TRBV27, with D unclear. This CDR3 contains 14 residues. Trimming pared 3 bases from V and 2 bases from J, leaving 7 bases between. Germline V gives CDR1 MNHEY, CDR2 SMNVEV (reference sequence). CDR3 in amino acids: CASSLVGTNEKLFF. CDR3 nucleotide sequence: TGTGCCAGCAGTTTGGTAGGGACTAATGAAAAACTGTTTTTT.

The chain is built from TRBV6-5 and TRBJ2-3, with 8 nucleotides matching TRBD2. V lost 3 bases and J lost 3; bases outside the gene matches: 5. The length of the CDR3 is 15 residues. Germline CDR1 and CDR2: MNHEY and SVGAGI. The CDR3 region is CASSYRGGLTDTQYF. CDR3 nucleotide sequence: TGTGCCAGCAGTTATCGGGGGGGCCTTACAGATACGCAGTATTTT.

Note on this clone: The junction and the germline gene differ at one end; a read error may be behind it. The chain is built from TRBV6-5 and TRBJ1-1; a possible D gene is TRBD1 (5 bases). Germline V CDR1 and CDR2: MNHEY, SVGAGI. The length of the CDR3 is 15 residues. Here the CDR3 reads CASSNSGPTNTEAFF. The CDR3 coding sequence is TGTGCCAGCAGTAACTCGGGACCGACGAACACTGAAGCTTTCTTT.

The chain combines TRBV4-2 with TRBJ1-2; no reliable D call. The CDR3 runs to 16 residues. V was clipped by 5 bases and J by 3 bases, with 19 bases between them. Germline CDR1 reads LGHNA; CDR2 reads YNFKEQ. CDR3 protein: CASSIMTLRSDYGYTF. DNA of the CDR3: TGTGCCAGCAGCATTATGACTTTGAGGTCTGACTATGGCTACACCTTC.

This clone was detected once. The genes are TRBV15 and TRBJ1-2; no reliable D call. Germline V gene sequence: CDR1 LNHNV, CDR2 YYDKDF (reference sequence). The CDR3 covers 14 residues. V was trimmed by 1 base and J by 10 bases, leaving 16 bases between them. The CDR3 here is CATSRGTENWIYTF. CDR3 in DNA: TGTGCCACCAGCAGAGGAACAGAAAATTGGATCTACACCTTC.

The chain couples TRBV9 to TRBJ2-5; maybe TRBD2 (6 bases). This CDR3 has 13 amino acids. Looked up from germline, CDR1 is SGDLS and CDR2 is YYNGEE. V was cut by 1 base and J by 5 bases, with 9 bases left in between. The CDR3 nucleotides are TGTGCCAGCAGCGTAACTAGCCTGGAGACCCAGTACTTC. It encodes CASSVTSLETQYF.